This TCR beta chain was captured by sequencing in a study of blood T cell repertoires in COVID-19. The overall study: Sample material is recorded as cDNA or gDNA derived from T cells, B-cell-depleted T cells, or PBMCs.

CDR1 and CDR2 from the germline V gene are SGHTA and FQGNSA. Trimming cost V 1 base and J 1 base, with 8 bases left between them. The CDR3 is 15 amino acids. Assay: immunoSEQ multiplex PCR; the TCRdb copy retains only in-frame clones and omits some. The sample has more than 65,000 clones; about 89% are singletons. The rearrangement uses TRBV7-2 and TRBJ1-5; possibly TRBD1 for D (6 bases). The origin of this receptor is a middle-aged man with acute or convalescent COVID-19. Sequencing was performed on peripheral blood. CDR3 residues: CASSLGQGSNQPQHF. The CDR3, as DNA: TGTGCCAGCAGCTTAGGGCAGGGGAGCAATCAGCCCCAGCATTTT.